This T cell receptor beta chain was profiled in a study of blood T cells in healthy people across ages. Study-wide points: Significant beta diversity loss was already apparent by age roughly 43, declining roughly linearly.

V lost 1 base and J lost 7, with 8 bases in between. Germline CDR1 reads SGHAT; CDR2 reads FQNNGV. The CDR3 loop spans 13 amino acids. A second PCR, run for roughly 7 to 11 cycles, used a sample-barcoded 5' primer plus a J-beta primer mix. TCRdb redid the calling of the 5' RACE reads with MiXCR, one entry per CDR3 protein. The sample carries roughly 1,000,000 distinct CDR3 sequences, 20% to 25% recorded once. This clonotype was picked up a small number of times. Its antigen is unidentified. These data were likewise used in another study, on T cells of mothers and their children. That work states: More than five children and their three healthy Caucasian mothers were the donors. Thymic selection, a shaping force on TCR recombination output, acts similarly in related and unrelated pairs.

This chain uses TRBV11-2 with TRBJ2-1; D uncertain. The sequencing input was blood. This TCR was sampled from a girl aged 2 to 9 in good health. The CDR3 nucleotides read TGTGCCAGCAGCTTAGGTTCCGAGAATGAGCAGTTCTTC. Its translation is CASSLGSENEQFF.